What follows are 25 T cell receptor beta chains derived from one specimen sequenced in a study of cytomegalovirus exposure and HLA in healthy donors. PCR employed 60 Vbeta and 13 Jbeta primers. Profiling relied on immunoSEQ multiplex PCR, and the TCRdb table lists in-frame clones only, not all of them. The sample includes about 140,000 clones, roughly three quarters seen only once; the top ten take over 3%. Input material: PBMCs. These receptors all stem from a male donor in good health and CMV-seronegative.

To note about this clone: Other nucleotide sequences in the sample specify the same CDR3. This rearrangement joins TRBV28 to TRBJ2-7, with 9 bases lining up with TRBD2. The junction had 19 bases not matched to a gene; V was cut back by 6 bases and J by 4 bases. The CDR3 is made up of 18 amino acids. The germline CDR1 and CDR2 sequences are MDHEN and SYDVKM. DNA for the CDR3: TGTGCCAGCAGCTTCCCCATTCGTAGCGGGAGCGATTCTTACGAGCAGTACTTC. This sequence encodes CASSFPIRSGSDSYEQYF.

This clone was seen a few times. J is TRBJ1-1 and V is TRBV18; 8 bases fit TRBD1. J was trimmed by 2 bases and V by 4 bases; bases with no gene match: 12. The CDR3 contains 17 residues. CDR1 KGHSH and CDR2 LQKENI come from the germline V gene. DNA of the CDR3: TGTGCCAGCTCACTCCAGCGGTCTGGACAGGGTAACACTGAAGCTTTCTTT. Protein product: CASSLQRSGQGNTEAFF.

The chain combines TRBV19 with TRBJ2-1; TRBD1 agrees at 9 bases. CDR1 LNHDA and CDR2 SQIVND come from the germline V gene (reference sequence). This CDR3 has 16 residues. The J segment lost 8 bases and the V segment lost 3 bases, leaving 11 bases of the junction unmatched. Written as DNA, the CDR3 is TGTGCCAGTAGTATCGCCCGGACAGGGGCCACGCATGAGCAGTTCTTC. Translation: CASSIARTGATHEQFF.

V usage is TRBV7-9 and J usage is TRBJ1-1, with 7 bases matching TRBD1. Germline CDR1 and CDR2: SEHNR and FQNEAQ (reference sequence). The CDR3 is 12 residues long. After removal of 1 base from V and 10 bases from J, the junction contained 3 bases not matched to a gene. The CDR3 nucleotides are TGTGCCAGCAGCTTAGAGGACAGGCTAGCTTTCTTT. The encoded protein is CASSLEDRLAFF. The whole variable domain, filled in from reference TRBV7-9 and TRBJ1-1, reads DTGVSQNPRHKITKRGQNVTFRCDPISEHNRLYWYRQTLGQGPEFLTYFQNEAQLEKSRLLSDRFSAERPKGSFSTLEIQRTEQGDSAMYLCASSLEDRLAFFGQGTRLTVV.

The chain couples TRBV28 to TRBJ2-2; TRBD1 agrees at 7 bases. The junction had 15 bases not matched to a gene; V was cut back by 6 bases and J by 5 bases. Germline values: CDR1 MDHEN, CDR2 SYDVKM. The CDR3 runs 17 residues. For the CDR3, the DNA is TGTGCCAGCAGCACACCAGGGGGTCCCGAGGCGACCGGGGAGCTGTTTTTT. Amino acids: CASSTPGGPEATGELFF.

The chain has TRBV11-1 and TRBJ2-7; 8 nucleotides match TRBD1. After removal of 5 bases from V and 9 bases from J, the junction contained 18 bases not matched to a gene. The CDR3 spans 16 residues. Looked up from germline, CDR1 is SGHAT and CDR2 is FQDESV (reference sequence). The CDR3 is CASSRLGTGTKGPQYF. CDR3 nucleotide sequence: TGTGCCAGCAGCCGCCTTGGGACAGGTACTAAGGGCCCGCAGTACTTC.

This clone is a singleton in its sample. The CDR3 coding sequence is TGTGCCTCAAAGGGGTACTCGGGCTCTGGAAACACCATATATTTT. It yields the protein CASKGYSGSGNTIYF. The rearrangement uses TRBV19 and TRBJ1-3, with D perhaps matching TRBD1 (5 bases). The CDR3 loop spans 15 amino acids. V shed 11 bases and J shed 0 bases, with 17 bases lying between them. The germline V gene has CDR1 LNHDA and CDR2 SQIVND (reference sequence).

J is TRBJ2-5 and V is TRBV19; 8 bases line up with TRBD1. The CDR3 runs to 14 residues. Trimming removed 4 bases from V and 5 bases from J; junction bases left unmatched: 6. Germline lookup yields CDR1 LNHDA and CDR2 SQIVND (reference sequence). This CDR3 is CASSRQGIQETQYF. For the CDR3, the DNA is TGTGCCAGTAGTAGACAGGGGATTCAGGAGACCCAGTACTTC.

The rearrangement links TRBV4-3 to TRBJ2-1; 7 positions match TRBD2. Germline-derived CDR1 and CDR2 are LGHNA and YSLEER. There are 17 residues in the CDR3. V shed 0 bases and J 4 bases; nucleotides not matched to a gene: 9. This CDR3 is CASSQDVMAGVYNEQFF. In DNA, the CDR3 is TGCGCCAGCAGCCAAGATGTGATGGCGGGAGTTTACAATGAGCAGTTCTTC.

This rearrangement joins TRBV30 to TRBJ2-7; TRBD2 matches 7 bases. Germline CDR1 reads GTSNPN; CDR2 reads SVGIG (reference sequence). The CDR3 spans 12 residues. Germline trimming cut 2 bases from V and 7 bases from J; bases unmatched to any gene: 5. The CDR3 loop reads CAWSTGGGEQYF. The DNA of the CDR3 is TGTGCCTGGAGTACTGGGGGAGGGGAGCAGTACTTC.

V gene TRBV19 combines with J gene TRBJ1-5; D might be TRBD1 (6 bases). This CDR3 is built from 13 residues. Looked up from germline, CDR1 is LNHDA and CDR2 is SQIVND (reference sequence). Deletions cut 6 bases from V and 5 bases from J, with 11 bases between. CDR3 residues: CASRQGRDQPQHF. CDR3 nucleotide sequence: TGTGCCAGTAGACAGGGTCGGGATCAGCCCCAGCATTTT.

V gene TRBV5-1 combines with J gene TRBJ1-4; D gene unclear. The V gene lost 4 bases and the J gene lost 4 bases, with 11 bases spanning the gap. The germline V gene encodes CDR1 SGHRS and CDR2 YFSETQ. The CDR3 spans 14 residues. The CDR3 loop is CASSVDGLNEKLFF. The CDR3 DNA reads as TGCGCCAGCAGCGTGGACGGACTTAATGAAAAACTGTTTTTT.

The chain employs TRBV7-9 and TRBJ2-3; the D is unclear. From germline, CDR1 is SEHNR and CDR2 FQNEAQ (reference sequence). Trimming left V 1 base short and J 2 bases short, with 13 bases between. This CDR3 contains 16 residues. For the CDR3, the DNA is TGTGCCAGCAGCTTAGATCTGCGGATACTCACAGATACGCAGTATTTT. It translates to CASSLDLRILTDTQYF.

V usage is TRBV28 and J usage is TRBJ2-7; 8 bases line up with TRBD2. Trimming at V came to 6 bases and at J to 5 bases, leaving 12 bases not matched to a gene. The CDR3 runs to 15 residues. Looked up from germline, CDR1 is MDHEN and CDR2 is SYDVKM. This CDR3 is CASRSRGGGIHEQYF. Here the CDR3 DNA reads TGTGCCAGCAGGTCTCGGGGGGGCGGAATCCACGAGCAGTACTTC.

The CDR3 protein is CASSDPTSGRASYEQYF. For the CDR3, the DNA is TGTGCCAGCAGTGACCCAACTAGCGGGAGGGCCTCATACGAGCAGTACTTC. The chain carries TRBV28 and TRBJ2-7, with TRBD2 matching 13 bases. V shed 5 bases, J shed 4 bases, and the junction held 11 bases outside the gene matches. CDR3 size: 17 residues. Germline V gene sequence: CDR1 MDHEN, CDR2 SYDVKM.

V gene TRBV29-1 combines with J gene TRBJ2-1; tentatively, D is TRBD2 (6 bases). Trimming pared 4 bases from V and 1 base from J, leaving 11 bases between. Looked up from germline, CDR1 is SQVTM and CDR2 is ANQGSEA. This CDR3 spans 14 amino acids. CDR3: CSVGGGVSYNEQFF. DNA for the CDR3: TGCAGCGTTGGGGGCGGGGTTTCCTACAATGAGCAGTTCTTC.

CDR3 DNA sequence: TGTGCCAGCAGTCCCGCAATGACTAGCGGGGCTACACAAGAGACCCAGTACTTC. Amino acids: CASSPAMTSGATQETQYF. The rearrangement uses TRBV7-2 and TRBJ2-5; 11 nucleotides match TRBD2. The CDR3 length is 18 residues. Unmatched junction bases numbered 14, after V lost 6 bases and J lost 2 bases. Looked up from germline, CDR1 is SGHTA and CDR2 is FQGNSA.

The CDR3 coding sequence is TGTGCCATCAGTGATGACAGGGGGCTAGAGACCCAGTACTTC. As protein: CAISDDRGLETQYF. V gene TRBV10-3 combines with J gene TRBJ2-5; TRBD1 matches 10 bases. The CDR3 is 14 residues long. Trimming removed 3 bases from V and 4 bases from J; junction bases left unmatched: 2. Germline-derived CDR1 and CDR2 are ENHRY and SYGVKD.

V usage is TRBV10-3 and J usage is TRBJ2-7; 8 bases match TRBD1. After removal of 3 bases from V and 2 bases from J, the junction contained 9 bases not matched to a gene. Per germline, CDR1 ENHRY and CDR2 SYGVKD. The CDR3 runs 16 residues. CDR3 region: CAISDRGQVSPYEQYF. The CDR3 bases are TGTGCCATCAGTGATAGGGGACAGGTCAGTCCCTACGAGCAGTACTTC.

This chain links TRBV18 with TRBJ2-3, with D tentatively TRBD2 (6 bases). Trimming removed 2 bases at V and 0 bases at J, with 15 bases between. CDR1 is KGHSH, CDR2 LQKENI, per germline. The CDR3 has 17 amino acids. The CDR3 reads CASSPGYSGSSTDTQYF. Here the CDR3 DNA reads TGTGCCAGCTCACCAGGCTATAGCGGCTCTAGCACAGATACGCAGTATTTT.

In its sample, this clone was seen once. The J gene is TRBJ2-7, the V gene TRBV7-2; 8 nucleotides match TRBD1. The germline gives CDR1 SGHTA, CDR2 FQGNSA. The ends lost 5 bases at V and 2 bases at J; junction bases unmatched: 11. The CDR3 extends over 16 amino acids. The CDR3 loop reads CASSRPAGGIAYEQYF. CDR3 DNA: TGTGCCAGCAGCCGCCCCGCAGGGGGCATCGCCTACGAGCAGTACTTC.

This chain connects TRBV30 to TRBJ1-1, with 7 bases that match TRBD1. Germline values: CDR1 GTSNPN, CDR2 SVGIG (reference sequence). The CDR3 sequence is 13 residues long. Trimming at V came to 0 bases and at J to 5 bases, leaving 3 bases not matched to a gene. DNA of the CDR3: TGTGCCTGGAGTGTAGCAGGGGGGACTGAAGCTTTCTTT. This translates into CAWSVAGGTEAFF.

The CDR3 DNA reads TGCAGCGTTCCTTCCCCGGAGGCGGATAAAGCTTTCTTT. It is translated as CSVPSPEADKAFF. The rearrangement links TRBV29-1 to TRBJ1-1; D unresolved. The CDR3 is made up of 13 amino acids. Looked up from germline, CDR1 is SQVTM and CDR2 is ANQGSEA. Deletions cut 5 bases from V and 9 bases from J, with 19 bases between.

The chain is built from TRBV2 and TRBJ1-2, with TRBD1 matching 7 bases. After removal of 3 bases from V and 5 bases from J, the junction contained 9 bases not matched to a gene. The CDR3 has 15 residues. CDR1 and CDR2 (germline): SNHLY, FYNNEI. This CDR3 is CASSDTPGQIYGYTF. As DNA, the CDR3 is TGTGCCAGCAGTGATACCCCGGGACAGATATATGGCTACACCTTC.

This chain connects TRBV2 to TRBJ2-7; perhaps TRBD1 as D (5 bases). The CDR3 runs to 12 residues. Germline CDR1 and CDR2: SNHLY and FYNNEI. Trimming left V 8 bases short and J 6 bases short, with 14 bases between. As DNA, the CDR3 is TGTGCCAGCCGGGCAGGGATGGGCGAGCAGTACTTC. Translated, it gives CASRAGMGEQYF. The complete variable domain, with remaining parts taken from reference TRBV2 and TRBJ2-7, reads EPEVTQTPSHQVTQMGQEVILRCVPISNHLYFYWYRQILGQKVEFLVSFYNNEISEKSEIFDDQFSVERPDGSNFTLKIRSTKLEDSAMYFCASRAGMGEQYFGPGTRLTVT.